A selection of T cell receptor beta chains follows, all from one sample in a study of blood T cell repertoires in COVID-19. TCRdb's copy holds only in-frame clones and misses some; the assay was immunoSEQ multiplex PCR. This table has under 300,000 clones, more than 75% appearing once. The sample comprised PBMCs or T cells enriched from blood (not recorded which). The receptor source for this set is a woman aged 55-70 years in a cohort exposed to, infected with or recovered from COVID-19 (not recorded which). CDR3s include the opening cysteine and the closing phenylalanine or tryptophan. A row's size may be missing; if present it is once, few, many or a size class.

clone_size: .
v_call: TRBV18
cdr3_aa: CASSPVSTGELFF

clone_size: .
v_call: TRBV30
cdr3_aa: CAWSPPDREDQPQHF

clone_size: .
v_call: TRBV12-3/TRBV12-4
cdr3_aa: CASSFGNSYEQYF

clone_size: few
v_call: TRBV28
cdr3_aa: CASSLGARNGYTF

clone_size: .
v_call: TRBV28
cdr3_aa: CYLYDRVSYEQYF

clone_size: .
v_call: TRBV7-3
cdr3_aa: CASSFQGPGELFF

clone_size: .
v_call: TRBV4-1
cdr3_aa: CASSPTRDSRQPQHF

clone_size: .
v_call: TRBV30
cdr3_aa: CAWRGLAGGRTESYNEQFF

clone_size: .
v_call: TRBV10-1
cdr3_aa: CASSSGDREETQYF

clone_size: .
v_call: TRBV27
cdr3_aa: CASSLSPRQANTGELFF

clone_size: .
v_call: TRBV9
cdr3_aa: CASSVAPGQGNTIYF

clone_size: .
v_call: TRBV4-3
cdr3_aa: CASSQEIEGGNTEAFF

clone_size: .
v_call: TRBV12-5
cdr3_aa: CASGLNQGMNTEAFF

clone_size: once
v_call: TRBV15
cdr3_aa: CATSTLTGGHNTQYF

clone_size: .
v_call: TRBV7-9
cdr3_aa: CASSLTGNQPQHF

clone_size: .
v_call: TRBV3-1/TRBV3-2
cdr3_aa: CASSSGQSRGYTF

clone_size: .
v_call: TRBV28
cdr3_aa: CASSLDRQINQPQHF

clone_size: .
v_call: TRBV19
cdr3_aa: CASSVQGGLFDEQFF

clone_size: .
v_call: TRBV28
cdr3_aa: CASSQTPGLIFYEQYF

clone_size: .
v_call: TRBV4-1
cdr3_aa: CASSRGLDGETQYF

clone_size: .
v_call: TRBV6-5
cdr3_aa: CASSSSGRNNEQFF

clone_size: .
v_call: TRBV19
cdr3_aa: CASSPGTTYNEQFF

clone_size: .
v_call: TRBV5-4
cdr3_aa: CASSLQGRDYEQYF

clone_size: once
v_call: TRBV11-2
cdr3_aa: CASSLDSAGELFF

clone_size: .
v_call: TRBV21-1
cdr3_aa: CASSSYRLANYGYTF

clone_size: .
v_call: TRBV15
cdr3_aa: CATSRIRGRFSGELFF

clone_size: .
v_call: TRBV5-1
cdr3_aa: CASSLIATDGYTF

clone_size: .
v_call: TRBV7-9
cdr3_aa: CASRDSGTYNEQFF

clone_size: .
v_call: TRBV19
cdr3_aa: CASSGPANTIYF

clone_size: few
v_call: TRBV28
cdr3_aa: CASTYPSGLNYGYTF

clone_size: .
v_call: TRBV3-1/TRBV3-2
cdr3_aa: CASSPRSGLAGGETQYF

clone_size: .
v_call: TRBV7-6
cdr3_aa: CASTQTGESTDTQYF

clone_size: once
v_call: TRBV7-9
cdr3_aa: CASSLGDEQYF

clone_size: .
v_call: TRBV6-2/TRBV6-3
cdr3_aa: CASSYSFREKLFF

clone_size: .
v_call: TRBV28
cdr3_aa: CASSSPGTAKRTQYF

clone_size: .
v_call: TRBV5-4
cdr3_aa: CASSHPSGLNTGELFF

clone_size: few
v_call: TRBV30
cdr3_aa: CAWNVGAETQYF

clone_size: few
v_call: TRBV15
cdr3_aa: CATSNPGQGVYEQYF

clone_size: .
v_call: TRBV20-1
cdr3_aa: CSAEAQYEQFF

clone_size: .
v_call: TRBV19
cdr3_aa: CASSIALGQLYGYTF

clone_size: .
v_call: TRBV5-3
cdr3_aa: CARSGDYWANTGELFF

clone_size: .
v_call: TRBV5-1
cdr3_aa: CASSLSSSGNTIYF

clone_size: once
v_call: TRBV6-5
cdr3_aa: CASRQGYQETQYF

clone_size: once
v_call: TRBV5-1
cdr3_aa: CASSFGGNEETQYF

clone_size: .
v_call: TRBV6-5
cdr3_aa: CASSYPGYEQYF

clone_size: .
v_call: TRBV5-1
cdr3_aa: CASSFQPQDLDGKLFF

clone_size: .
v_call: TRBV7-2
cdr3_aa: CASSLAGVPNTGELFF

clone_size: .
v_call: TRBV30
cdr3_aa: CAWREWGNTGELFF

clone_size: .
v_call: TRBV28
cdr3_aa: CASSLTRGIGGYTF

clone_size: .
v_call: TRBV18
cdr3_aa: CASSPPGGNYGYTF

clone_size: .
v_call: TRBV28
cdr3_aa: CASRSAGGYEDTQYF

clone_size: few
v_call: TRBV27
cdr3_aa: CASSFVRSLGNEQFF

clone_size: .
v_call: TRBV25-1
cdr3_aa: CASSALDSTGNTIYF

clone_size: .
v_call: TRBV18
cdr3_aa: CASSRGRDEKLFF

clone_size: .
v_call: TRBV3-1/TRBV3-2
cdr3_aa: CASSQGGRKYEQYF

clone_size: .
v_call: TRBV6-5
cdr3_aa: CASSYQGSSGNTIYF

clone_size: once
v_call: TRBV24-1
cdr3_aa: CATSDLLAGGRETQYF

clone_size: .
v_call: TRBV6-5
cdr3_aa: CASSYRTSGSYEQYF

clone_size: .
v_call: TRBV2
cdr3_aa: CASDLGPDRYYEQYF

clone_size: few
v_call: TRBV5-1
cdr3_aa: CASRRDRGTSSYNEQFF